This T cell receptor (beta chain) was profiled in a study of blood T cell repertoires in COVID-19. As for the study in general: From the United States, Italy and Spain came samples of acute and convalescent COVID-19. Sources were T cells, B-cell-depleted T cells, or PBMCs; the material itself was cDNA or gDNA.

As processed by the authors: Using reference gene primer amplification, nucleated cell counts were estimated. Produced via immunoSEQ multiplex PCR; TCRdb's table is partial and in-frame only. D and trimming were read from the DNA, whereas the V and J calls and clone size are those reported in that table. The repertoire holds around 200,000 clones, with roughly 85% as singletons. Sequences were obtained from peripheral blood. This clonotype was obtained from a human donor with active or convalescent COVID-19. The donor label of this sample is uncertain.

CDR3 amino acids: CAWSTGTGSYEQYF. As DNA, the CDR3 is TGTGCCTGGAGTACAGGGACAGGGTCCTACGAGCAGTACTTC. This chain joins TRBV30 and TRBJ2-7, with 9 bases identical to TRBD1. From germline, CDR1 is GTSNPN and CDR2 SVGIG (reference sequence). The CDR3 consists of 14 residues. After removal of 2 bases from V and 1 base from J, the junction contained 3 bases not matched to a gene. The full variable domain, with the rest looked up from reference TRBV30 and TRBJ2-7, is SQTIHQWPATLVQPVGSPLSLECTVEGTSNPNLYWYRQAAGRGLQLLFYSVGIGQISSEVPQNLSASRPQDRQFILSSKKLLLSDSGFYLCAWSTGTGSYEQYFGPGTRLTVT.